This is a list of T cell receptor beta chains from one sample in a study of CD8+CD57+ T cells in acquired aplastic anemia. Each CDR3 protein is one row after TCRdb ran MiXCR on the reads. The repertoire holds 95,000 to 150,000 distinct CDR3 sequences, less than 50% seen once, with about 2.4% in the top ten. Input material: sorted CD4+, CD8+, or CD8+CD57+ T cells (not recorded which) from PBMCs. The receptors derive from a human donor with aplastic anemia. CDR3s include the opening cysteine and the closing phenylalanine or tryptophan. Each record gives: D gene, J gene, V gene, clone size, CDR3 protein, CDR3 DNA. D genes are given only for firm matches. Size tells how often a clone was seen (once, few, many) or the class of an expanded clone, and some rows leave it out.

.,TRBJ2-2,TRBV10-3,many,CAIRSDRENTGELFF,TGTGCCATCAGATCGGACAGAGAGAACACCGGGGAGCTGTTTTTT
.,TRBJ2-1,TRBV5-1,many,CASSLNSRTYNEQFF,TGCGCCAGCAGCTTGAACAGCCGAACCTACAATGAGCAGTTCTTC
.,TRBJ1-6,TRBV15,.,CATSSVSGVASPLHF,TGTGCCACCAGCAGCGTCTCTGGTGTGGCTTCACCCCTCCACTTT
TRBD2,TRBJ2-1,TRBV11-3,few,CASSLRAGEDNEQFF,TGTGCCAGCAGCTTAAGGGCGGGGGAGGACAATGAGCAGTTCTTC
.,TRBJ2-7,TRBV2,many,CASNWGGRYEQYF,TGTGCCAGCAACTGGGGGGGCCGCTACGAGCAGTACTTC
.,TRBJ1-1,TRBV20-1,many,CSARRGGGLNTEAFF,TGCAGTGCTAGAAGGGGAGGGGGTTTAAACACTGAAGCTTTCTTT
.,TRBJ2-3,TRBV6-5,.,CASSYRGFPTDTQYF,TGTGCCAGCAGTTACCGCGGGTTCCCCACAGATACGCAGTATTTT
TRBD1,TRBJ2-7,TRBV6-2/TRBV6-3,many,CASGQTGIAYEQYF,TGTGCCAGCGGACAGACAGGGATAGCTTACGAGCAGTACTTC
TRBD1,TRBJ1-1,TRBV10-2,once,CASSEFTGGTEAFF,TGCGCCAGCAGTGAGTTCACAGGGGGCACTGAAGCTTTCTTT
TRBD2,TRBJ2-5,TRBV7-2,many,CASSLPPAGGQETQYF,TGTGCCAGCAGCTTACCCCCAGCGGGGGGGCAAGAGACCCAGTACTTC
.,TRBJ2-7,TRBV6-2/TRBV6-3,many,CASALFYEQYF,TGTGCCAGCGCCCTCTTCTACGAGCAGTACTTC
.,TRBJ1-1,TRBV4-2,.,CASSLEGYSTEAFF,TGTGCCAGCAGCTTGGAAGGGTACAGCACTGAAGCTTTCTTT
.,TRBJ1-6,TRBV7-2,.,CASTADTRNSPLHF,TGTGCCAGCACCGCAGACACGCGGAATTCACCCCTCCACTTT
.,TRBJ1-2,TRBV9,.,CASSVGGTRYGYTF,TGTGCCAGCAGCGTAGGGGGGACACGTTATGGCTACACCTTC
TRBD2,TRBJ2-1,TRBV6-2/TRBV6-3,few,CATLGGRGAYPYNEQFF,TGTGCCACCCTAGGGGGGCGGGGGGCCTATCCCTACAATGAGCAGTTCTTC
TRBD2,TRBJ2-1,TRBV7-8,.,CASSLGTSALTEQFF,TGTGCCAGCAGCTTAGGGACTAGCGCCCTTACTGAGCAGTTCTTC
.,TRBJ2-2,TRBV5-1,.,CASSPSPQPGELFF,TGCGCCAGCAGCCCGAGCCCTCAGCCCGGGGAGCTGTTTTTT
TRBD1,TRBJ2-7,TRBV7-6,.,CATSDDRVSSYEQYF,TGTGCCACCAGTGATGACAGGGTCAGCTCCTACGAGCAGTACTTC
TRBD1,TRBJ1-1,TRBV2,many,CASSEGQGNTEAFF,TGTGCCAGCAGTGAAGGACAGGGGAACACTGAAGCTTTCTTT
TRBD1,TRBJ1-1,TRBV15,many,CATSGWDRYTEAFF,TGTGCCACCAGCGGATGGGACAGATACACTGAAGCTTTCTTT
TRBD2,TRBJ2-3,TRBV9,many,CASSASGTSTDTQYF,TGTGCCAGCAGCGCTAGCGGCACTAGCACAGATACGCAGTATTTT
.,TRBJ1-3,TRBV30,.,CAWSVIYFGNTIYF,TGTGCCTGGAGTGTAATCTACTTCGGAAACACCATATATTTT
.,TRBJ2-5,TRBV28,few,CASSPKRGETQYF,TGTGCCAGCAGCCCTAAGAGGGGGGAGACCCAGTACTTC
.,TRBJ1-2,TRBV10-2,many,CASRSHGLGGYTF,TGCGCCAGCAGATCGCACGGGCTCGGGGGCTACACCTTC
.,TRBJ1-6,TRBV7-6,.,CASSPSWGDYNSPLHF,TGTGCCAGCAGCCCTAGTTGGGGAGACTATAATTCGCCCCTCCACTTT
TRBD2,TRBJ2-1,TRBV10-3,few,CASTAGERNEQFF,TGTGCCTCGACTGCGGGAGAGAGGAATGAGCAGTTCTTC
TRBD1,TRBJ1-2,TRBV19,.,CAWKTGVWGYTF,TGTGCCTGGAAGACAGGGGTGTGGGGCTACACCTTC
.,TRBJ1-6,TRBV9,many,CASSVMGNSPLHF,TGTGCCAGCAGCGTAATGGGGAATTCACCCCTCCACTTT
.,TRBJ2-2,TRBV2,.,CASSARAMNTGELFF,TGTGCCAGCAGTGCCCGGGCCATGAACACCGGGGAGCTGTTTTTT
.,TRBJ2-6,TRBV19,many,CASTTIYSGANVLTF,TGTGCCAGTACCACAATTTACTCTGGGGCCAACGTCCTGACTTTC
.,TRBJ1-2,TRBV15,.,CATSITGPVYGYTF,TGTGCCACCAGCATAACGGGGCCTGTCTATGGCTACACCTTC
.,TRBJ2-1,TRBV5-1,many,CASSQFRDQPIYNEQFF,TGCGCCAGCAGCCAGTTCCGGGACCAACCCATCTACAATGAGCAGTTCTTC
TRBD1,TRBJ1-1,TRBV6-6,few,CASSRQGAPGGSEAFF,TGTGCCAGCAGCAGACAGGGCGCGCCGGGCGGCTCTGAAGCTTTCTTT
.,TRBJ1-1,TRBV15,many,CATSRDLRPSSTEAFF,TGTGCCACCAGCAGAGATCTGAGACCCTCGAGCACTGAAGCTTTCTTT
TRBD1,TRBJ2-6,TRBV6-1,few,CASSTYRGSGANVLTF,TGTGCCAGCAGTACCTACAGGGGCTCTGGGGCCAACGTCCTGACTTTC
.,TRBJ1-6,TRBV6-1,many,CATSGALNSPLHF,TGTGCCACTTCCGGGGCCCTAAATTCACCCCTCCACTTT
TRBD1,TRBJ2-7,TRBV12-3/TRBV12-4,.,CASSQGQPYEQYF,TGTGCCAGCAGTCAGGGACAGCCCTACGAGCAGTACTTC
TRBD2,TRBJ2-5,TRBV9,.,CASSVVDSGGMETQYF,TGTGCCAGCAGCGTAGTGGATAGCGGGGGAATGGAGACCCAGTACTTC
.,TRBJ1-3,TRBV15,many,CATSRDRAMIGNTIYF,TGTGCCACCAGCAGAGATAGGGCCATGATAGGAAACACCATATATTTT
.,TRBJ2-3,TRBV5-1,many,CASSLGQGPSTQYF,TGCGCCAGCAGCTTGGGGCAGGGCCCCTCTACGCAGTATTTT
.,TRBJ2-7,TRBV20-1,.,CSASKPGGYEQYF,TGCAGTGCTAGTAAGCCAGGAGGCTACGAGCAGTACTTC
.,TRBJ2-5,TRBV10-3,medium-sized,CAISVSGRQETQYF,TGTGCCATCAGTGTGTCAGGGAGGCAAGAGACCCAGTACTTC
.,TRBJ2-5,TRBV10-3,.,CAISATGLETQYF,TGTGCCATCAGCGCCACAGGCCTGGAGACCCAGTACTTC
.,TRBJ2-7,TRBV7-9,.,CASSPYRSGYEQYF,TGTGCCAGCAGCCCCTACAGGTCGGGTTACGAGCAGTACTTC
.,TRBJ1-1,TRBV29-1,.,CQGVANTEAFF,TGTCAAGGGGTTGCGAACACTGAAGCTTTCTTT
.,TRBJ1-6,TRBV4-1,many,CASSPGDNNSPLHF,TGCGCCAGCAGCCCAGGGGACAATAATTCACCCCTCCACTTT
.,TRBJ1-4,TRBV5-8,.,CASSSGRSSTNEKLFF,TGTGCCAGCAGCTCAGGACGGAGTTCAACTAATGAAAAACTGTTTTTT